The 14 T cell receptor beta chains in this list originate from one sample, sequenced in a study of Graves' ophthalmopathy and Graves' hyperthyroidism. The TCR beta CDR3 regions underwent amplification from RNA transcripts. Investigators did first-round RT-PCR with HTBI primers, then second-round multiplex PCR. Each CDR3 protein is one row after TCRdb ran MiXCR on the multiplex PCR reads. This sample has over 650,000 distinct CDR3 sequences, with roughly two fifths found just once. Sequenced sample: peripheral blood. Receptors were obtained from an adult man with Graves' ophthalmopathy.

There are a few counts of this clonotype. The V and J genes are TRBV7-8 and TRBJ1-4; D uncertain. CDR3 length equals 17 residues. Trimming stripped 4 bases from V and 0 bases from J, with 15 bases between. CDR1 SGHVS and CDR2 FQNEAQ come from the germline V gene. The CDR3 sequence: CASSSLRRQATNEKLFF. CDR3 bases: TGTGCCAGCAGCTCCTTGAGAAGACAAGCAACTAATGAAAAACTGTTTTTT.

There are many counts of this clonotype. This chain joins TRBV29-1 and TRBJ2-7, with a possible D match to TRBD2 (7 bases). The CDR3 spans 12 residues. V lost 6 bases, J lost 2 bases, and 11 bases lay in between. The germline gives CDR1 SQVTM, CDR2 ANQGSEA. DNA for the CDR3: TGCAGCGTACGAGGGGGGGCCTACGAGCAGTACTTC. It is translated as CSVRGGAYEQYF.

The chain is built from TRBV15 and TRBJ1-2, with 8 bases aligning to TRBD1. The V segment lost 3 bases and the J segment 8 bases; nucleotides outside the gene matches: 14. The CDR3 sequence is 16 residues long. Germline values: CDR1 LNHNV, CDR2 YYDKDF (reference sequence). The CDR3 region has the DNA TGTGCCACCAGCAGTGAAGGGGGACAGGTCCTCTTAGGCTACACCTTC. Protein sequence: CATSSEGGQVLLGYTF.

This clonotype was found many times. The gene calls are TRBV12-3 or TRBV12-4 and TRBJ1-5; no firm D call. The CDR3 covers 14 residues. Trimming shortened V by 3 bases and J by 0 bases, and 6 bases separated the two germline ends. The CDR3 DNA is TGTGCCAGCAGTTTCGGCTATAGCAATCAGCCCCAGCATTTT. This sequence encodes CASSFGYSNQPQHF.

This chain links TRBV29-1 with TRBJ2-5, with TRBD1 matching 9 bases. Unmatched junction bases numbered 6, after V lost 8 bases and J lost 5 bases. The germline CDR1 and CDR2 sequences are SQVTM and ANQGSEA. The CDR3 covers 12 residues. The CDR3 nucleotides read TGCAGCATGGGACAGGGCCAGGAGACCCAGTACTTC. The encoded protein is CSMGQGQETQYF.

About this clonotype: It may be a read error: a sequence one base away is much more abundant. This chain connects TRBV19 to TRBJ2-2, with 7 bases matching TRBD1. Germline trimming cut 9 bases from V and 0 bases from J; bases unmatched to any gene: 1. Per germline, CDR1 LNHDA and CDR2 SQIVND (reference sequence). The CDR3 extends over 13 amino acids. CDR3 sequence (DNA): TGTGCCAGCGACAGGGCGAACACCGGGGAGCTGTTTTTT. As protein: CASDRANTGELFF.

This chain connects TRBV25-1 to TRBJ2-1, with D uncertain. The CDR3 length is 13 residues. V was cut by 3 bases and J by 7 bases, with 10 bases left in between. CDR1 is MGHDK, CDR2 SYGVNS, per germline. The CDR3 bases are TGTGCCAGCAGTGAGGATTCGCGGAATGAGCAGTTCTTC. This sequence encodes CASSEDSRNEQFF.

This clonotype was observed a single time. One end of the junction varies from germline; a read error may be responsible. This rearrangement joins TRBV2 to TRBJ1-2; a possible D gene is TRBD1 (6 bases). This CDR3 region has 13 residues. Germline V gives CDR1 SNHLY, CDR2 FYNNEI. The CDR3 nucleotides read TGTGCCAGCAGTGAAACAGGGCCCTATGGCCACACCTTC. Translation: CASSETGPYGHTF.

This chain links TRBV20-1 with TRBJ2-7, with D possibly matching TRBD1 (6 bases). V lost 4 bases and J 3 bases, leaving 16 bases between the germline ends. This CDR3 is built from 14 residues. Germline CDR1 reads DFQATT; CDR2 reads SNEGSKA (reference sequence). The DNA for the CDR3 is TGCAGTGCTATCCCCGCAGGGGCGTTCTACGAGCAGTACTTC. Translation gives CSAIPAGAFYEQYF.

Many counts were recorded for this clonotype. This chain connects TRBV20-1 to TRBJ1-5; D remains unclear. This CDR3 has 12 amino acids. V was shortened by 1 base and J by 6 bases, with 7 bases between the two germline ends. Germline V gives CDR1 DFQATT, CDR2 SNEGSKA (reference sequence). The CDR3 is CSARVRGQPQHF. The CDR3 DNA reads as TGCAGTGCTAGAGTTCGGGGTCAGCCCCAGCATTTT.

The V call is TRBV2, the J call TRBJ2-1; D is possibly TRBD1 (6 bases). This CDR3 region has 14 residues. V dropped 5 bases and J dropped 5 bases, with 13 bases sitting between them. Germline values: CDR1 SNHLY, CDR2 FYNNEI. As DNA, the CDR3 is TGTGCCAGCAGTCCCGGGACAAGTCACAATGAGCAGTTCTTC. Encoded protein: CASSPGTSHNEQFF.

This clonotype has just a few counts. The rearrangement uses TRBV7-9 and TRBJ2-7; the D gene is possibly TRBD1 (7 bases). The CDR3 covers 15 residues. CDR1 SEHNR and CDR2 FQNEAQ come from the germline V gene (reference sequence). V shed 5 bases and J shed 3 bases, with 17 bases lying between them. CDR3 DNA: TGTGCCAGCAGCCCGGCGGGACAGAACTACTACGAGCAGTACTTC. Encoded protein: CASSPAGQNYYEQYF.

This clonotype was seen more than once but under ten times. The gene calls are TRBV12-5 and TRBJ2-5; D unclear. The CDR3 runs to 13 residues. Germline assignment: CDR1 LGHNT and CDR2 FRNRAP. V was clipped by 2 bases and J by 3 bases, with 7 bases between them. The CDR3: CASGLTQEETQYF. DNA of the CDR3: TGTGCTAGTGGTTTGACCCAAGAAGAGACCCAGTACTTC.

This clonotype was recorded at least ten times. This chain joins TRBV7-7 and TRBJ2-5, with D possibly TRBD2 on 5 matching bases. The germline V and J ends were trimmed by 1 base and 5 bases, with 14 bases remaining between them. The germline CDR1 and CDR2 sequences are SSHAT and FNYEAQ (reference sequence). The CDR3 has 15 amino acids. The CDR3 region has the DNA TGTGCCAGCAGCTTAGGCGTAGGGAAGCGGGAGACCCAGTACTTC. This translates into CASSLGVGKRETQYF.